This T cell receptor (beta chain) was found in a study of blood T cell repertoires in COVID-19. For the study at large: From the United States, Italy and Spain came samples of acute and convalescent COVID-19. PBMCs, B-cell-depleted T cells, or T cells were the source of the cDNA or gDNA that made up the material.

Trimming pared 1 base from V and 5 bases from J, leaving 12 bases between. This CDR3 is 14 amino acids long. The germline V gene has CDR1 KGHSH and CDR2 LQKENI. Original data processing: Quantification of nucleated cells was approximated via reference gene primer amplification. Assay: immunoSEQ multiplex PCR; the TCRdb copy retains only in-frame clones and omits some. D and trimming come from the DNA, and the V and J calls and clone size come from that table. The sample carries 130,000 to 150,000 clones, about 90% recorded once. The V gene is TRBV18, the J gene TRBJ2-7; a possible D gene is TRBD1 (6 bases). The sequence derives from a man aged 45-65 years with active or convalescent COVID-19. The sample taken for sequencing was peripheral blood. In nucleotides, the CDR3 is TGTGCCAGCTCACCACAGGACAGTATCGACGAGCAGTACTTC. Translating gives CASSPQDSIDEQYF.